The sequence of this T cell receptor (beta chain) was determined in a study of metastatic and nonmetastatic thyroid tumors. TCRdb reassembled clones from the PCR reads with MiXCR. The sample has 23,000 or so clones, roughly a fifth seen once; the top ten hold roughly 8%. No treatment of any kind had been given to any patient before thyroid surgery. Sequenced sample: blood. This TCR came from a female donor with papillary thyroid cancer or a benign thyroid nodule (not recorded which). Some clones in this sample may be carry-over from other donors' samples.

The CDR3 DNA reads as TGTGCCAGCAGCTTAGTTGGGGCTTTTTCCTACGAGCAGTACTTC. It translates to CASSLVGAFSYEQYF. This rearrangement joins TRBV7-2 to TRBJ2-7, with D maybe TRBD1 (5 bases). The germline gives CDR1 SGHTA, CDR2 FQGNSA. The CDR3 sequence is 15 residues long. Trimming pared 1 base from V and 1 base from J, leaving 11 bases between.